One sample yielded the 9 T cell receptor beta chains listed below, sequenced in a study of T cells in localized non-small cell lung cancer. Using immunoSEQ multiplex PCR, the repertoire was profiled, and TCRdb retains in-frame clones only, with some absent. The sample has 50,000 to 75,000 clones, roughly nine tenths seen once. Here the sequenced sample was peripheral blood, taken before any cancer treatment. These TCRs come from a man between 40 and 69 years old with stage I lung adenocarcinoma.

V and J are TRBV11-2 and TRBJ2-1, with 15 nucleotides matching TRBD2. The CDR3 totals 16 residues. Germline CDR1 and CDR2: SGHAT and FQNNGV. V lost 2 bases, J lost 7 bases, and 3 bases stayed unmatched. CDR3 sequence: CASSLPGTSGRNEQFF. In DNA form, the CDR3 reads TGTGCCAGCAGCTTACCTGGGACTAGCGGGAGGAATGAGCAGTTCTTC.

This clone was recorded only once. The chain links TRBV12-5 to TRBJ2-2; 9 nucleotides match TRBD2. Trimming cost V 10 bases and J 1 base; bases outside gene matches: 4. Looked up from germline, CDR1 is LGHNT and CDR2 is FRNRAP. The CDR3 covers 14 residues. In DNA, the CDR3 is TGTGCTACTAGCGGGACACAGAACACCGGGGAGCTGTTTTTT. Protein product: CATSGTQNTGELFF.

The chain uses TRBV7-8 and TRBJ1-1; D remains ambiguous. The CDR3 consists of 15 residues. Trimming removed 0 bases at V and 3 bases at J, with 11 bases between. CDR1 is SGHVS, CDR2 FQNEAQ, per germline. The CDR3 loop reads CASSLATVKYTEAFF. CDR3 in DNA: TGTGCCAGCAGCTTAGCGACCGTTAAGTACACTGAAGCTTTCTTT.

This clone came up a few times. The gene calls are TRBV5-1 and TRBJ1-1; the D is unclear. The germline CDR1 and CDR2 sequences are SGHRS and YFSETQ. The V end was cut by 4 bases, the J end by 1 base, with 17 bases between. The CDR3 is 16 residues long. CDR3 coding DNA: TGCGCCAGCAGCAGATCCACCGGGCCAGCGAACACTGAAGCTTTCTTT. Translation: CASSRSTGPANTEAFF.

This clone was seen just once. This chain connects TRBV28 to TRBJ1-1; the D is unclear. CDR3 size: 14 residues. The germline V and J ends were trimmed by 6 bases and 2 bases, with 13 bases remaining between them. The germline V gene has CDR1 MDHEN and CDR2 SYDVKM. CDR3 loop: CASRELISNTEAFF. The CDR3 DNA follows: TGTGCCAGCAGGGAACTAATATCAAACACTGAAGCTTTCTTT.

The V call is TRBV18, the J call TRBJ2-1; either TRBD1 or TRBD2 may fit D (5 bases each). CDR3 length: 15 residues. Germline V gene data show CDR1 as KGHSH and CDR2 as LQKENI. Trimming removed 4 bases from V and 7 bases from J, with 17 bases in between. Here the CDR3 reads CASSLVGVGANEQFF. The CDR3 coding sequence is TGTGCCAGCTCACTAGTCGGGGTTGGGGCTAATGAGCAGTTCTTC.

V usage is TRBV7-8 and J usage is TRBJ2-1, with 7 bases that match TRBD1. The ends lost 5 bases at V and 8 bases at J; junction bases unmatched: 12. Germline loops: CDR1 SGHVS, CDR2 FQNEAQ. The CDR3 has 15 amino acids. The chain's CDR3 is CASSHSTGSKDEQFF. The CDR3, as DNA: TGTGCCAGCAGCCACTCGACAGGGTCTAAAGATGAGCAGTTCTTC.

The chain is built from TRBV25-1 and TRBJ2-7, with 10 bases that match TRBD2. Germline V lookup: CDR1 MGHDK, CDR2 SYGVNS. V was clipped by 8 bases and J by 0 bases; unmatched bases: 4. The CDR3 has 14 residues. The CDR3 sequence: CASGPSGSSYEQYF. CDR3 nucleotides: TGTGCCAGCGGTCCTAGCGGGAGCTCCTACGAGCAGTACTTC.

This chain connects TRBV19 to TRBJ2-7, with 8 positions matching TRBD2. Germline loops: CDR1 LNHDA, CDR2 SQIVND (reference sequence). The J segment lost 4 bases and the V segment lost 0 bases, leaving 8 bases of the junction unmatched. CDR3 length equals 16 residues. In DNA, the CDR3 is TGTGCCAGTAGTATAGATGGAGCGGGAGTCTGGTACGAGCAGTACTTC. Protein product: CASSIDGAGVWYEQYF.